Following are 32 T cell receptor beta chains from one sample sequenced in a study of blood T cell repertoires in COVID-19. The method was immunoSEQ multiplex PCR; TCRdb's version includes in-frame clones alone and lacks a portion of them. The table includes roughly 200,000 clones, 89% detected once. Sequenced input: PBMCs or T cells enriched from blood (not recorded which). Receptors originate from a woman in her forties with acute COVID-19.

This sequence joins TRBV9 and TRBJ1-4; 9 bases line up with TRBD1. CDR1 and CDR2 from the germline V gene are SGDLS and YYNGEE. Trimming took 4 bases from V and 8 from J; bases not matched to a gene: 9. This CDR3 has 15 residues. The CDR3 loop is CASSLGTGRNEKLFF. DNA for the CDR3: TGTGCCAGCAGCCTCGGGACAGGGCGGAACGAAAAACTGTTTTTT.

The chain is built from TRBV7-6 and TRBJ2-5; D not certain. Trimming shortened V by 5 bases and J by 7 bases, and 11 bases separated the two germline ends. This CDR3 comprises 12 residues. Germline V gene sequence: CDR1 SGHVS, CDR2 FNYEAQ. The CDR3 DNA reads TGTGCCAGCAGCGAGAATGGTGTGACCCAGTACTTC. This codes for CASSENGVTQYF.

The CDR3 DNA is TGCGCCAGCAGCTCTGAAATGCACAGGTGGGCATATGAGCAGTTCTTC. It yields the protein CASSSEMHRWAYEQFF. This chain uses TRBV5-1 with TRBJ2-1, with a tentative D call TRBD1 (5 bases). Trimming pared 3 bases from V and 8 bases from J, leaving 21 bases between. The CDR3 sequence is 16 residues long. Germline loops: CDR1 SGHRS, CDR2 YFSETQ.

The DNA of the CDR3 is TGTGCCAGCAGCTTACGACAGGTTGACACCGGGGAGCTGTTTTTT. It encodes CASSLRQVDTGELFF. This chain uses TRBV11-1 with TRBJ2-2; tentative D call: TRBD1 (6 bases). V lost 2 bases to trimming and J lost 3 bases, with 10 bases between them. Germline V gives CDR1 SGHAT, CDR2 FQDESV (reference sequence). The CDR3 is made up of 15 amino acids.

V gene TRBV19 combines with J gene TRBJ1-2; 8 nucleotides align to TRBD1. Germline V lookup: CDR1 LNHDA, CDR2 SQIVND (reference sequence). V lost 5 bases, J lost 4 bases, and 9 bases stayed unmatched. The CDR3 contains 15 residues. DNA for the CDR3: TGTGCCAGTAGTGGCAGGGGGCAGGTCGGCTATGGCTACACCTTC. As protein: CASSGRGQVGYGYTF.

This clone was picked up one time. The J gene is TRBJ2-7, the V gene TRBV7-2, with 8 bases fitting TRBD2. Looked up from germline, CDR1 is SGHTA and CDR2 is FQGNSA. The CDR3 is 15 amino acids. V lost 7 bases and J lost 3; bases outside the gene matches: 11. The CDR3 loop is CASTRGGQGIYEQYF. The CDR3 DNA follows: TGTGCCAGCACCCGGGGGGGGCAGGGCATCTACGAGCAGTACTTC.

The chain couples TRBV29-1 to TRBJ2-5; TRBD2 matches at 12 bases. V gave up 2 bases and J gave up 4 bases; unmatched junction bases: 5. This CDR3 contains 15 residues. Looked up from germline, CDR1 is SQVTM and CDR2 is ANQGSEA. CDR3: CSVEFPGLAGETQYF. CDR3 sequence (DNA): TGCAGCGTTGAATTTCCGGGACTAGCGGGAGAGACCCAGTACTTC.

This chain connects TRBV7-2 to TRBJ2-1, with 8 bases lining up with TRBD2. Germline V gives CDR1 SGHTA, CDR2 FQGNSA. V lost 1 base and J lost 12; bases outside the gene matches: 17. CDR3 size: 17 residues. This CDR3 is CASSLVGSGNTPGGQFF. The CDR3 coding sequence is TGTGCCAGCAGCTTAGTTGGTAGCGGGAATACTCCGGGCGGGCAGTTCTTC. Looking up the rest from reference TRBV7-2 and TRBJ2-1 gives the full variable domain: GAGVSQSPSNKVTEKGKDVELRCDPISGHTALYWYRQSLGQGLEFLIYFQGNSAPDKSGLPSDRFSAERTGGSVSTLTIQRTQQEDSAVYLCASSLVGSGNTPGGQFFGPGTRLTVL.

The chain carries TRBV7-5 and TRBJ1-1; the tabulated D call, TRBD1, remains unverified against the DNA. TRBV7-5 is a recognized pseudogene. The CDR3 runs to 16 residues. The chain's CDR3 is CARSLWQGHFPPEAFF. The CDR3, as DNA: TGTGCCAGAAGCTTGTGGCAGGGGCATTTCCCCCCTGAAGCTTTCTTT.

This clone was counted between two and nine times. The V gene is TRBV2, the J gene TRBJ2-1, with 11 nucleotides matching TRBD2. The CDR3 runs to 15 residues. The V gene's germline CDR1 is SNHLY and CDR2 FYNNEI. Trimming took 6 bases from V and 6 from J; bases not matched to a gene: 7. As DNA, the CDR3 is TGTGCCAGCAGGCTAGGGACTAGCGGCCTCAATGAGCAGTTCTTC. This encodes CASRLGTSGLNEQFF.

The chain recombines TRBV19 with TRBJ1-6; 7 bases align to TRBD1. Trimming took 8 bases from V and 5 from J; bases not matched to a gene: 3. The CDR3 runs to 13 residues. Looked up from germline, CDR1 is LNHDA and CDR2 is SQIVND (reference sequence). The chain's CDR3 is CASGTDDNSPLHF. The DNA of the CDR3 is TGTGCCAGTGGGACAGACGATAATTCACCCCTCCACTTT.

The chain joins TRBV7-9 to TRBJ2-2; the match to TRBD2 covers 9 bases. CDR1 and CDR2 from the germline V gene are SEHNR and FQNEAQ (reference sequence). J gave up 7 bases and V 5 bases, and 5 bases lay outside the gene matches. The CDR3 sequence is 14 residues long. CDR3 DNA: TGTGCCAGCAGCATTAGCGGGAGCGACGGGGAGCTGTTTTTT. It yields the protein CASSISGSDGELFF. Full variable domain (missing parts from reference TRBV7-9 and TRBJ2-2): DTGVSQNPRHKITKRGQNVTFRCDPISEHNRLYWYRQTLGQGPEFLTYFQNEAQLEKSRLLSDRFSAERPKGSFSTLEIQRTEQGDSAMYLCASSISGSDGELFFGEGSRLTVL.

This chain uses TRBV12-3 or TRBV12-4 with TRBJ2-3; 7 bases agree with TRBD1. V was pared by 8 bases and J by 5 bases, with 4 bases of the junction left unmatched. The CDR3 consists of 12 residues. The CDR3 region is CASRGGGDTQYF. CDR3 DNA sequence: TGTGCCAGCCGAGGGGGCGGAGATACGCAGTATTTT.

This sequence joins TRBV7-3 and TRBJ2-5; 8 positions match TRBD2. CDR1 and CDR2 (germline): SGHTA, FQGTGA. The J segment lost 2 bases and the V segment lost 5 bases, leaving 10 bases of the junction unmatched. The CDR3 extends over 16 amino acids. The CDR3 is CASSLGLAGKQETQYF. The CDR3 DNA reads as TGTGCCAGCAGCCTAGGACTAGCTGGGAAACAAGAGACCCAGTACTTC.

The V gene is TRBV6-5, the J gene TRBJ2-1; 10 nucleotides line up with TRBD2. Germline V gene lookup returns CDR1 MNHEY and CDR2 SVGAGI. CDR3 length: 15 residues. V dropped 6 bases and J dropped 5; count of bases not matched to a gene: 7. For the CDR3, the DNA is TGTGCCAGCAGACCGGGACTAGCGTCAAACAATGAGCAGTTCTTC. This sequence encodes CASRPGLASNNEQFF.

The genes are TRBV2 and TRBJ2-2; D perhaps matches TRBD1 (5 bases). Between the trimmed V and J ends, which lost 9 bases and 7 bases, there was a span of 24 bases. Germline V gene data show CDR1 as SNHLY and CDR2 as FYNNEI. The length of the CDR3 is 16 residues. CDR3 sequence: CASSNPGTRAIGELFF. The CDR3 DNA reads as TGTGCCAGTTCCAACCCCGGTACCAGGGCAATCGGGGAGCTGTTTTTT.

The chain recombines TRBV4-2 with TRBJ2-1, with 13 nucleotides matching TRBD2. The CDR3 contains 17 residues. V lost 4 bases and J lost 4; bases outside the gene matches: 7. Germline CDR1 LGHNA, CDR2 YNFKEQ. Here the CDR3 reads CASSPAGLAGAYNEQFF. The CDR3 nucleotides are TGTGCCAGCAGCCCGGCCGGACTAGCGGGGGCTTACAATGAGCAGTTCTTC.

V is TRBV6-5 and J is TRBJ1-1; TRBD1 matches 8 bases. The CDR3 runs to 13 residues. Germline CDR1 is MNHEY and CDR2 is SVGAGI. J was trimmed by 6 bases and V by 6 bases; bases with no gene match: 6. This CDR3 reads CASRSGQGAEAFF. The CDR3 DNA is TGTGCCAGCAGGAGCGGACAGGGCGCTGAAGCTTTCTTT.

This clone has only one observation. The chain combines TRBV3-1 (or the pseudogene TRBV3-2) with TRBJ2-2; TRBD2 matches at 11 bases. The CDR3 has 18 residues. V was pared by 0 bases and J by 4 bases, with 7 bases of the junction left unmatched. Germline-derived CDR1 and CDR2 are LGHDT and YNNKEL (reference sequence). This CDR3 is CASSQESSGGAITGELFF. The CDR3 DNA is TGTGCCAGCAGCCAAGAGAGTAGCGGGGGGGCCATCACCGGGGAGCTGTTTTTT.

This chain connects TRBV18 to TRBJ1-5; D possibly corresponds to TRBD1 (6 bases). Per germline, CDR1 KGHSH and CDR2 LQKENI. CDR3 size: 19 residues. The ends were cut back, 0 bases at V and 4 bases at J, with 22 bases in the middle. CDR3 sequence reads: CASSPPGLYGGLGNQPQHF. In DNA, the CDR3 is TGTGCCAGCTCACCACCCGGTCTATACGGGGGGCTTGGTAATCAGCCCCAGCATTTT.

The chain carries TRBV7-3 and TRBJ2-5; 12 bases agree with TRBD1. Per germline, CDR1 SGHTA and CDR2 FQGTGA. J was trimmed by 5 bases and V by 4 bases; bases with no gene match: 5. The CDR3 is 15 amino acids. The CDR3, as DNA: TGTGCCAGCAGCTGGGGACAGGGGGCAGGGGAGACCCAGTACTTC. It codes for CASSWGQGAGETQYF.

CDR3: CASSLAGGPSNEQFF. DNA of the CDR3: TGTGCCAGCAGCTTAGCGGGGGGGCCAAGCAATGAGCAGTTCTTC. The chain has TRBV7-6 and TRBJ2-1; TRBD2 might be the D (7 bases). Trimming removed 0 bases at V and 6 bases at J, with 12 bases between. From germline, CDR1 is SGHVS and CDR2 FNYEAQ. This CDR3 spans 15 amino acids. The full variable domain, rest sourced from reference TRBV7-6 and TRBJ2-1, is GAGVSQSPRYKVTKRGQDVALRCDPISGHVSLYWYRQALGQGPEFLTYFNYEAQQDKSGLPNDRFSAERPEGSISTLTIQRTEQRDSAMYRCASSLAGGPSNEQFFGPGTRLTVL.

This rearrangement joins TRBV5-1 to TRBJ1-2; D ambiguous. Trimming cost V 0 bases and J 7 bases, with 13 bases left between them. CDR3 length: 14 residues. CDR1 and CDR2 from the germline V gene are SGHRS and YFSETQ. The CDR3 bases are TGCGCCAGCAGCTTGGTCCGTAAGGAGAGTGGCTACACCTTC. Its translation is CASSLVRKESGYTF.

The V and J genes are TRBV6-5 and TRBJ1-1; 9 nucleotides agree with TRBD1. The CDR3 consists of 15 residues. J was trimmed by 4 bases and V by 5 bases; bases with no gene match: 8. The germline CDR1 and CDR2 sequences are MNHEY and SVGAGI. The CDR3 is CASSPDRGTVTEAFF. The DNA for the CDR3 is TGTGCCAGCAGTCCGGACAGGGGTACCGTCACTGAAGCTTTCTTT.

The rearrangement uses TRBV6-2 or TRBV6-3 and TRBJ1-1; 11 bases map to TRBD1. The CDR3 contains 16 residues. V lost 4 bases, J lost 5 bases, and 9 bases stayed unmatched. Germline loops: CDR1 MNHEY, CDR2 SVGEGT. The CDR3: CASSSQDRGRGTEAFF. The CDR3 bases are TGTGCCAGCAGTTCCCAGGACAGGGGGCGTGGGACTGAAGCTTTCTTT.

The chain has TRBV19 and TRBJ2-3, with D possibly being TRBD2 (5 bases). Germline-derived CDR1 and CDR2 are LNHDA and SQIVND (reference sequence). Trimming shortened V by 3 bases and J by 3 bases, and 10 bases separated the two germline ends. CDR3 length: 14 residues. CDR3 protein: CASSIGRLTDTQYF. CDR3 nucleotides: TGTGCCAGTAGTATTGGGAGATTGACAGATACGCAGTATTTT. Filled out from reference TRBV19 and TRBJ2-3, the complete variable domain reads DGGITQSPKYLFRKEGQNVTLSCEQNLNHDAMYWYRQDPGQGLRLIYYSQIVNDFQKGDIAEGYSVSREKKESFPLTVTSAQKNPTAFYLCASSIGRLTDTQYFGPGTRLTVL.

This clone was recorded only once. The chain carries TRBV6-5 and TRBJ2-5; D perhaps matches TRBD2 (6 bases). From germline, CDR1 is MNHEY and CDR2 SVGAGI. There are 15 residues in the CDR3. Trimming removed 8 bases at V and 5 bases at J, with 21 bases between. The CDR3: CASWRAGLGGETQYF. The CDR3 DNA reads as TGTGCCAGCTGGCGAGCGGGCCTAGGAGGGGAGACCCAGTACTTC.

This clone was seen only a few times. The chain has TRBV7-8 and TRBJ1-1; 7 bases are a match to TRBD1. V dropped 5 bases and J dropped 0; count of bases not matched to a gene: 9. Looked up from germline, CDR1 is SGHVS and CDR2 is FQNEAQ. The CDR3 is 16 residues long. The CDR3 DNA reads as TGTGCCAGCAGCCCGGGACAGATGAGAATGAACACTGAAGCTTTCTTT. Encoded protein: CASSPGQMRMNTEAFF.

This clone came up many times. DNA of the CDR3: TGTGCCTGGAGTGGTAGGACAGGGGTAAATTCACCCCTCCACTTT. Amino acid sequence: CAWSGRTGVNSPLHF. The chain carries TRBV30 and TRBJ1-6; TRBD1 agrees at 9 bases. The ends lost 1 base at V and 7 bases at J; junction bases unmatched: 5. The CDR3 runs to 15 residues. Germline CDR1 and CDR2: GTSNPN and SVGIG (reference sequence).

In DNA, the CDR3 is TGTGCCAGCAGCCACCTTAGGGGTTGGGGCGAGCAGTACTTC. Amino acid sequence: CASSHLRGWGEQYF. The chain links TRBV6-5 to TRBJ2-7, with D possibly matching TRBD1 (5 bases). Per the germline V gene, CDR1 is MNHEY and CDR2 is SVGAGI. The V end lost 6 bases, the J end lost 6 bases, and 18 bases lay between the germline ends. The length of the CDR3 is 14 residues.

CDR3 coding DNA: TGCGCCAGCAGTGAGTCGTGGGACAGTGCTCCTGAAGCTTTCTTT. The encoded protein is CASSESWDSAPEAFF. V gene TRBV10-1 combines with J gene TRBJ1-1; 7 positions match TRBD1. Germline CDR1 reads WNHNN; CDR2 reads SYGVQD (reference sequence). Trimming cost V 0 bases and J 6 bases; bases outside gene matches: 7. The CDR3 consists of 15 residues.

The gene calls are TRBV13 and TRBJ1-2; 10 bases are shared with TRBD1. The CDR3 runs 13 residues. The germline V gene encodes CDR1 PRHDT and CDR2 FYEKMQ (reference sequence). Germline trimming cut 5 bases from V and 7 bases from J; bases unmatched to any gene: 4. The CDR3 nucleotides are TGTGCCAGCAGCCCCGGGACAGGGGCTGGCTACACCTTC. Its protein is CASSPGTGAGYTF.